The rows below give T cell receptor beta chains drawn from one sample of a study of PD-L1 blockade in urothelial cancer. Assay: immunoSEQ multiplex PCR; the TCRdb copy retains only in-frame clones and omits some. The profile covers over 40,000 clones, with approximately 85% appearing a single time and 2% to 3% taken by the ten largest. The input for sequencing was PBMCs, taken around atezolizumab (anti-PD-L1) treatment. The receptors were sampled from a man between 70 and 80 years old with urothelial cancer. CDR3s include the opening cysteine and the closing phenylalanine or tryptophan. D genes are given only for firm matches. Clone size is shown for a subset of rows, as once, few, many or a class of expanded clone.

J gene | D gene | CDR3 length | clone size | V gene | CDR3 DNA | CDR3 protein
TRBJ1-5 | TRBD1 | 13 | few | TRBV5-6 | TGTGCCAGCAGCCCGGACAGGGGTCAGCCCCAGCATTTT | CASSPDRGQPQHF
TRBJ2-1 | - | 14 | - | TRBV28 | TGTGCCAGCAGTAGGCCTAGCGAGTACAATGAGCAGTTCTTC | CASSRPSEYNEQFF
TRBJ2-5 | - | 12 | - | TRBV7-2 | TGTGCCAGCAGCGACCCGGGGGAGACCCAGTACTTC | CASSDPGETQYF
TRBJ2-5 | TRBD2 | 15 | - | TRBV7-2 | TGTGCCAGCGGCACTAGCGGGAGTAATGAGGAGACCCAGTACTTC | CASGTSGSNEETQYF
TRBJ1-2 | - | 13 | - | TRBV9 | TGTGCCAGCACTTTGGAGGGTAACTATGGCTACACCTTC | CASTLEGNYGYTF
TRBJ2-1 | TRBD1 | 14 | - | TRBV2 | TGTGCCAGCAGTCGGGACAGGGGAAACAATGAGCAGTTCTTC | CASSRDRGNNEQFF
TRBJ2-7 | - | 14 | - | TRBV29-1 | TGCAGCGTTGACGGCGGGGGCGGTGGCTACGAGCAGTACTTC | CSVDGGGGGYEQYF
TRBJ1-4 | - | 13 | - | TRBV2 | TGTGCCAGCAGGGAAGGGTCGGGTGAAAAACTGTTTTTT | CASREGSGEKLFF
TRBJ1-3 | - | 15 | - | TRBV6-1 | TGTGCCAGCAGTGGAAGGACAGTCTCTGGAAACACCATATATTTT | CASSGRTVSGNTIYF
TRBJ2-1 | TRBD2 | 15 | few | TRBV2 | TGTGCCAGCAGGAGGGATAGCGGGAGAAGTAATGAGCAGTTCTTC | CASRRDSGRSNEQFF
TRBJ2-2 | TRBD1 | 17 | - | TRBV10-2 | TGCGCCAGCAGTGAGTCTGGACAGGGGGCGAACACCGGGGAGCTGTTTTTT | CASSESGQGANTGELFF
TRBJ2-5 | - | 14 | few | TRBV4-1 | TGCGCCAGCAGACAAACAGGGTTGCAAGAGACCCAGTACTTC | CASRQTGLQETQYF
TRBJ1-4 | - | 14 | - | TRBV5-5 | TGTGCCAGCAGCTTTACAGGGATTCAAGAAAAACTGTTTTTT | CASSFTGIQEKLFF
TRBJ2-2 | TRBD2 | 20 | - | TRBV18 | TGTGCCAGCTCACCACTAATGGTGATAGCGGGAGTCGGGAGCACCGGGGAGCTGTTTTTT | CASSPLMVIAGVGSTGELFF
TRBJ1-5 | - | 14 | once | TRBV7-8 | TGTGCCAGCAGCTTAGGGCTCACAGATCAGCCCCAGCATTTT | CASSLGLTDQPQHF
TRBJ2-7 | - | 12 | - | TRBV27 | TGTGCCAGCAGTTTTAGGGGGTACGAGCAGTACTTC | CASSFRGYEQYF
TRBJ2-1 | - | 14 | - | TRBV11-2 | TGTGCCAGCAGCTGGATCCAGGGTTTAAATGAGCAGTTCTTC | CASSWIQGLNEQFF
TRBJ2-5 | TRBD2 | 14 | - | TRBV10-1 | TGCGCCAGCAGTGCAGCGGGAGGTGAAGAGACCCAGTACTTC | CASSAAGGEETQYF
TRBJ2-1 | - | 15 | - | TRBV6-5 | TGTGCCAGCAGTTACTCGATGGGGGCCATCGGGGAGCAGTTCTTC | CASSYSMGAIGEQFF
TRBJ2-3 | - | 18 | - | TRBV11-1 | TGTGCCAGCAGCTTATCGGGTCGACTGACTCCCGCGGCAGATACGCAGTATTTT | CASSLSGRLTPAADTQYF
TRBJ2-2 | - | 18 | - | TRBV5-6 | TGTGCCAGCAGCCCTCCGGCAGGGCCCTGGCCCCCCACCGGGGAGCTGTTTTTT | CASSPPAGPWPPTGELFF
TRBJ1-1 | TRBD1 | 16 | - | TRBV5-1 | TGCGCCAGCAGCTTGGCGAGGGTATACAGGGGCACTGAAGCTTTCTTT | CASSLARVYRGTEAFF
TRBJ1-2 | TRBD1 | 16 | few | TRBV5-5 | TGTGCCAGCAGCTCCCTAGGGGACAGGGGACTACAGGGCTACACCTTC | CASSSLGDRGLQGYTF
TRBJ2-5 | - | 15 | - | TRBV7-9 | TGTGCCAGCAGCCCCGCCCGACAGTTCCAAGAGACCCAGTACTTC | CASSPARQFQETQYF
TRBJ2-2 | - | 13 | - | TRBV27 | TGTGCCAGCAGTTTATCCTTGACCGGGGAGCTGTTTTTT | CASSLSLTGELFF
TRBJ1-2 | - | 13 | - | TRBV30 | TGTGCCTGGAGACATAATCCGATTCTGGGCTACACCTTC | CAWRHNPILGYTF
TRBJ1-2 | TRBD1 | 11 | - | TRBV20-1 | TGCAGTGCCTCAGGGGGTTCTGGCTACACCTTC | CSASGGSGYTF
TRBJ1-2 | TRBD1 | 14 | - | TRBV7-2 | TGTGCCAGCAGCCCTGGGACAGCCAGCTATGGCTACACCTTC | CASSPGTASYGYTF
TRBJ2-1 | TRBD1 | 16 | - | TRBV19 | TGTGCCAGTAGTATATCGGACAGGGGCTCCTACAATGAGCAGTTCTTC | CASSISDRGSYNEQFF
TRBJ2-3 | - | 15 | - | TRBV7-2 | TGTGCCAGCAGCCCCAGGGACTTAAGCACAGATACGCAGTATTTT | CASSPRDLSTDTQYF
TRBJ2-7 | TRBD2 | 16 | - | TRBV4-2 | TGTGCCAGCAGCCAAGATGGAGCAGCGGGAGGCTACGAGCAGTACTTC | CASSQDGAAGGYEQYF
TRBJ1-2 | TRBD1 | 15 | - | TRBV5-1 | TGCGCCAGCAGCTTGGGGGACGACAGGGAGGATGGCTACACCTTC | CASSLGDDREDGYTF
TRBJ1-1 | - | 11 | - | TRBV10-3 | TGTGCCACCCAACAAGAGACAGAAGCTTTCTTT | CATQQETEAFF
TRBJ1-2 | - | 13 | - | TRBV5-1 | TGCGCCAGCAGCTTGCGACAGGACTATGGCTACACCTTC | CASSLRQDYGYTF
TRBJ2-7 | TRBD1 | 15 | once | TRBV6-6 | TGTGCCAGCAGTTACATAGGGGGCGGCTCCTACGAGCAGTACTTC | CASSYIGGGSYEQYF
TRBJ1-2 | TRBD1 | 15 | - | TRBV28 | TGTGCCAGCAGTTACGGGCAGGGGGCCGACTATGGCTACACCTTC | CASSYGQGADYGYTF
TRBJ2-1 | TRBD2 | 16 | - | TRBV7-9 | TGTGCCAGCAGCTTAGCCGCTAGCGGGAGTGGCGATGAGCAGTTCTTC | CASSLAASGSGDEQFF
TRBJ1-1 | - | 15 | - | TRBV2 | TGTGCCAGCAGTGCTTCCCCGGGACTTGGCGTCGAAGCTTTCTTT | CASSASPGLGVEAFF
TRBJ2-1 | - | 18 | - | TRBV11-2 | TGTGCCAGCAGCTTAGATACTCCGGGCAGGGGCGACCACAATGAGCAGTTCTTC | CASSLDTPGRGDHNEQFF
TRBJ2-1 | TRBD2 | 13 | - | TRBV6-1 | TGTGCCAGCAGTGAACTACTAGCGGGCTGGCAGTTCTTC | CASSELLAGWQFF
TRBJ1-1 | - | 13 | few | TRBV2 | TGTGCCAGCAGTTGGAACGGACTAGGTGAAGCTTTCTTT | CASSWNGLGEAFF
TRBJ2-7 | TRBD1 | 13 | - | TRBV2 | TGTGCCAGCAGGGGGACAGGTGATTACGAGCAGTACTTC | CASRGTGDYEQYF
TRBJ2-1 | TRBD2 | 13 | - | TRBV10-3 | TGTGCCATTCTAGCGGCACCCTACAATGAGCAGTTCTTC | CAILAAPYNEQFF
TRBJ2-3 | - | 15 | - | TRBV5-1 | TGCGCCAGCAGCTCAACGACAGACCCCACAGATACGCAGTATTTT | CASSSTTDPTDTQYF
TRBJ2-7 | - | 13 | few | TRBV7-8 | TGTGCCAGCGGGGGTGGGGGCGCCTACGAGCAGTACTTC | CASGGGGAYEQYF
TRBJ1-1 | - | 15 | once | TRBV5-1 | TGCGCCAGCCCGGGGTCCCGGATGATGAACACTGAAGCTTTCTTT | CASPGSRMMNTEAFF
TRBJ1-1 | TRBD1 | 12 | - | TRBV10-2 | TGCGCCAGCACCACAGGGGACACTGAAGCTTTCTTT | CASTTGDTEAFF
TRBJ2-7 | - | 13 | - | TRBV29-1 | TGCAGCGTATTGAGGTCAGCAGGGTACGAGCAGTACTTC | CSVLRSAGYEQYF
TRBJ2-5 | TRBD1 | 16 | - | TRBV19 | TGTGCCAGTAGCCGGACAGGGGGCAGAAATTGGGAGACCCAGTACTTC | CASSRTGGRNWETQYF